These T cell receptor beta chains were read from a single sample in a study of T cell responses to AZD1222 COVID-19 vaccine. Data came from immunoSEQ multiplex PCR; TCRdb stores just in-frame clones and leaves some out. The data show under 150,000 clones, around 85% seen once. The specimen was peripheral blood, collected on day 0 of AZD1222 vaccination. The receptors stem from an adult in good health. CDR3s include the opening cysteine and the closing phenylalanine or tryptophan. The order of the fields is D gene, V gene, CDR3 length, J gene, clone size, CDR3 protein, CDR3 DNA. The D gene is left open where the match is weak. A clone size is listed for some rows: how often the clone was seen (once, few, many), or a class if it is expanded.

d_call: NA; v_call: TRBV28; cdr3_length: 13; j_call: TRBJ2-7; clone_size: NA; cdr3_aa: CASSLSPTYEQYF; cdr3_nt: TGTGCCAGCAGTTTATCCCCAACCTACGAGCAGTACTTC
d_call: TRBD1; v_call: TRBV14; cdr3_length: 16; j_call: TRBJ1-6; clone_size: NA; cdr3_aa: CASSTTQGTYNSPLHF; cdr3_nt: TGTGCCAGCAGCACGACACAGGGGACCTATAATTCACCCCTCCACTTT
d_call: NA; v_call: TRBV5-8; cdr3_length: 14; j_call: TRBJ1-1; clone_size: NA; cdr3_aa: CVSGRGPGRTEAFF; cdr3_nt: TGTGTCAGCGGCAGGGGCCCGGGTAGGACTGAAGCTTTCTTT
d_call: NA; v_call: TRBV19; cdr3_length: 15; j_call: TRBJ1-5; clone_size: NA; cdr3_aa: CASSRRQEGNQPQHF; cdr3_nt: TGTGCCAGTAGTAGGAGGCAGGAGGGTAATCAGCCCCAGCATTTT
d_call: TRBD1; v_call: TRBV28; cdr3_length: 16; j_call: TRBJ2-5; clone_size: NA; cdr3_aa: CASSLTGVGAQETQYF; cdr3_nt: TGTGCCAGCAGTCTTACAGGGGTGGGGGCTCAAGAGACCCAGTACTTC
d_call: TRBD2; v_call: TRBV5-1; cdr3_length: 14; j_call: TRBJ2-7; clone_size: NA; cdr3_aa: CASSSRAGGVEQYF; cdr3_nt: TGCGCCAGCAGCAGTCGAGCGGGAGGGGTCGAGCAGTACTTC
d_call: TRBD1; v_call: TRBV5-4; cdr3_length: 15; j_call: TRBJ1-1; clone_size: NA; cdr3_aa: CASSWGGQMNTEAFF; cdr3_nt: TGTGCCAGCAGCTGGGGGGGACAGATGAACACTGAAGCTTTCTTT
d_call: NA; v_call: TRBV30; cdr3_length: 12; j_call: TRBJ2-1; clone_size: NA; cdr3_aa: CAWRDGYNEQFF; cdr3_nt: TGTGCCTGGAGGGACGGGTACAATGAGCAGTTCTTC
d_call: TRBD2; v_call: TRBV4-1; cdr3_length: 16; j_call: TRBJ2-3; clone_size: NA; cdr3_aa: CASSQEIAGVGDTQYF; cdr3_nt: TGCGCCAGCAGCCAAGAGATAGCGGGAGTCGGAGATACGCAGTATTTT
d_call: NA; v_call: TRBV4-1; cdr3_length: 17; j_call: TRBJ2-7; clone_size: few; cdr3_aa: CASSPSAQGLSSYEQYF; cdr3_nt: TGCGCCAGCAGCCCCAGCGCCCAGGGTCTTAGCTCCTACGAGCAGTACTTC
d_call: NA; v_call: TRBV30; cdr3_length: 12; j_call: TRBJ1-3; clone_size: NA; cdr3_aa: CAWRGRGNTIYF; cdr3_nt: TGTGCCTGGAGGGGCAGAGGAAACACCATATATTTT
d_call: TRBD1; v_call: TRBV2; cdr3_length: 14; j_call: TRBJ2-1; clone_size: NA; cdr3_aa: CASKGGDRGNEQFF; cdr3_nt: TGTGCCAGCAAGGGCGGGGACAGGGGCAATGAGCAGTTCTTC
d_call: NA; v_call: TRBV15; cdr3_length: 12; j_call: TRBJ2-1; clone_size: NA; cdr3_aa: CATSRGLGEQFF; cdr3_nt: TGTGCCACCAGCAGAGGGTTGGGGGAGCAGTTCTTC
d_call: NA; v_call: TRBV5-1; cdr3_length: 12; j_call: TRBJ1-2; clone_size: NA; cdr3_aa: CASSHRGNGYTF; cdr3_nt: TGCGCCAGCAGCCATCGGGGGAATGGCTACACCTTC
d_call: NA; v_call: TRBV29-1; cdr3_length: 12; j_call: TRBJ1-1; clone_size: NA; cdr3_aa: CSAEEGYTEAFF; cdr3_nt: TGCAGCGCTGAGGAAGGGTACACTGAAGCTTTCTTT
d_call: NA; v_call: TRBV9; cdr3_length: 16; j_call: TRBJ2-1; clone_size: NA; cdr3_aa: CASSVELRGSYNEQFF; cdr3_nt: TGTGCCAGCAGCGTAGAGTTGCGGGGCTCCTACAATGAGCAGTTCTTC
d_call: NA; v_call: TRBV9; cdr3_length: 14; j_call: TRBJ2-7; clone_size: NA; cdr3_aa: CASSVGTEPYEQYF; cdr3_nt: TGTGCCAGCAGCGTAGGGACAGAGCCCTACGAGCAGTACTTC
d_call: NA; v_call: TRBV19; cdr3_length: 12; j_call: TRBJ1-2; clone_size: NA; cdr3_aa: CASSGRGAGYTF; cdr3_nt: TGTGCCAGTAGTGGGAGGGGGGCTGGCTACACCTTC
d_call: NA; v_call: TRBV11-2; cdr3_length: 15; j_call: TRBJ2-1; clone_size: NA; cdr3_aa: CASSLGTEPYNEQFF; cdr3_nt: TGTGCCAGCAGCTTAGGAACCGAGCCGTACAATGAGCAGTTCTTC
d_call: TRBD2; v_call: TRBV29-1; cdr3_length: 15; j_call: TRBJ2-3; clone_size: NA; cdr3_aa: CSVVELAGRGDTQYF; cdr3_nt: TGCAGCGTTGTGGAATTAGCGGGACGAGGCGATACGCAGTATTTT
d_call: TRBD2; v_call: TRBV19; cdr3_length: 16; j_call: TRBJ2-2; clone_size: few; cdr3_aa: CASSQGTSGSPGELFF; cdr3_nt: TGTGCCAGTAGCCAGGGGACTAGCGGGAGCCCCGGGGAGCTGTTTTTT
d_call: TRBD1; v_call: TRBV19; cdr3_length: 15; j_call: TRBJ1-2; clone_size: few; cdr3_aa: CASSIRDRGNYGYTF; cdr3_nt: TGTGCCAGTAGTATCCGGGACAGGGGGAACTATGGCTACACCTTC
d_call: NA; v_call: TRBV5-1; cdr3_length: 14; j_call: TRBJ2-2; clone_size: NA; cdr3_aa: CASSPLGTTGELFF; cdr3_nt: TGCGCCAGCAGCCCCTTGGGTACTACCGGGGAGCTGTTTTTT
d_call: NA; v_call: TRBV15; cdr3_length: 14; j_call: TRBJ1-1; clone_size: NA; cdr3_aa: CATSREQGNTEAFF; cdr3_nt: TGTGCCACCAGCAGAGAACAGGGGAACACTGAAGCTTTCTTT
d_call: TRBD2; v_call: TRBV28; cdr3_length: 13; j_call: TRBJ2-1; clone_size: NA; cdr3_aa: CASRPGLANEQFF; cdr3_nt: TGTGCCAGCAGGCCGGGACTAGCCAATGAGCAGTTCTTC
d_call: NA; v_call: TRBV28; cdr3_length: 16; j_call: TRBJ2-7; clone_size: NA; cdr3_aa: CASSLTAGRLSYEQYF; cdr3_nt: TGTGCCAGCAGTTTAACCGCGGGTCGCCTCTCCTACGAGCAGTACTTC
d_call: NA; v_call: TRBV7-2; cdr3_length: 19; j_call: TRBJ1-2; clone_size: NA; cdr3_aa: CASSLALGVLSSANYGYTF; cdr3_nt: TGTGCCAGCAGCTTAGCGCTGGGGGTCTTATCTTCAGCTAACTATGGCTACACCTTC
d_call: NA; v_call: TRBV28; cdr3_length: 14; j_call: TRBJ2-3; clone_size: NA; cdr3_aa: CASSNTGVTDTQYF; cdr3_nt: TGTGCCAGCAGCAACACGGGGGTCACAGATACGCAGTATTTT
d_call: TRBD2; v_call: TRBV24-1; cdr3_length: 13; j_call: TRBJ2-1; clone_size: NA; cdr3_aa: CATAREGTSEQFF; cdr3_nt: TGTGCCACGGCCCGGGAGGGTACAAGTGAGCAGTTCTTC
d_call: NA; v_call: TRBV5-6; cdr3_length: 13; j_call: TRBJ2-7; clone_size: NA; cdr3_aa: CASSSTGRYEQYF; cdr3_nt: TGTGCCAGCAGCTCGACAGGACGCTACGAGCAGTACTTC
d_call: NA; v_call: TRBV5-6; cdr3_length: 12; j_call: TRBJ1-2; clone_size: NA; cdr3_aa: CASSLPSYGYTF; cdr3_nt: TGTGCCAGCAGCTTGCCTTCGTATGGCTACACCTTC
d_call: NA; v_call: TRBV7-2; cdr3_length: 15; j_call: TRBJ2-7; clone_size: NA; cdr3_aa: CASSDAAMGGYEQYF; cdr3_nt: TGTGCCAGCAGCGATGCGGCCATGGGAGGCTACGAGCAGTACTTC
d_call: TRBD1; v_call: TRBV28; cdr3_length: 14; j_call: TRBJ2-5; clone_size: NA; cdr3_aa: CASSWTGAQETQYF; cdr3_nt: TGTGCCAGCAGTTGGACAGGGGCGCAAGAGACCCAGTACTTC
d_call: NA; v_call: TRBV5-6; cdr3_length: 17; j_call: TRBJ1-3; clone_size: once; cdr3_aa: CASSLSLKQYSGNTIYF; cdr3_nt: TGTGCCAGCAGCTTGTCCCTTAAACAGTACTCTGGAAACACCATATATTTT
d_call: NA; v_call: TRBV6-1; cdr3_length: 16; j_call: TRBJ1-5; clone_size: NA; cdr3_aa: CASSEGQGISNQPQHF; cdr3_nt: TGTGCCAGCAGTGAAGGTCAGGGAATCAGCAATCAGCCCCAGCATTTT
d_call: NA; v_call: TRBV7-9; cdr3_length: 15; j_call: TRBJ2-5; clone_size: NA; cdr3_aa: CASSLAASVQETQYF; cdr3_nt: TGTGCCAGCAGCTTAGCGGCTAGCGTACAAGAGACCCAGTACTTC
d_call: NA; v_call: TRBV5-8; cdr3_length: 14; j_call: TRBJ2-7; clone_size: NA; cdr3_aa: CASSLRGGSYEQYF; cdr3_nt: TGTGCCAGCAGCTTGCGTGGGGGATCCTACGAGCAGTACTTC
d_call: TRBD2; v_call: TRBV19; cdr3_length: 14; j_call: TRBJ2-7; clone_size: NA; cdr3_aa: CASRTSGRSDEQYF; cdr3_nt: TGTGCCAGTCGGACTAGCGGGAGATCTGACGAGCAGTACTTC
d_call: NA; v_call: TRBV12-5; cdr3_length: 16; j_call: TRBJ2-1; clone_size: NA; cdr3_aa: CASGLMKGGSYNEQFF; cdr3_nt: TGTGCTAGTGGTTTGATGAAGGGCGGGTCCTACAATGAGCAGTTCTTC
d_call: NA; v_call: TRBV5-1; cdr3_length: 14; j_call: TRBJ2-7; clone_size: NA; cdr3_aa: CASSLDSQSNEQYF; cdr3_nt: TGCGCCAGCAGCTTGGACAGCCAGTCCAACGAGCAGTACTTC
d_call: NA; v_call: TRBV11-1; cdr3_length: 14; j_call: TRBJ2-2; clone_size: NA; cdr3_aa: CASSLDANTGELFF; cdr3_nt: TGTGCCAGCAGCTTGGACGCGAACACCGGGGAGCTGTTTTTT
d_call: NA; v_call: TRBV19; cdr3_length: 14; j_call: TRBJ2-2; clone_size: NA; cdr3_aa: CASSMGRTTGELFF; cdr3_nt: TGTGCCAGTAGTATGGGACGGACCACCGGGGAGCTGTTTTTT
d_call: TRBD1; v_call: TRBV29-1; cdr3_length: 13; j_call: TRBJ2-4; clone_size: NA; cdr3_aa: CSVEGQGANIQYF; cdr3_nt: TGCAGCGTTGAAGGGCAGGGGGCGAACATTCAGTACTTC
d_call: TRBD2; v_call: TRBV10-2; cdr3_length: 19; j_call: TRBJ2-3; clone_size: NA; cdr3_aa: CASSEWLAGISVSTDTQYF; cdr3_nt: TGCGCCAGCAGTGAATGGCTAGCGGGTATTTCGGTCAGCACAGATACGCAGTATTTT
d_call: NA; v_call: TRBV27; cdr3_length: 14; j_call: TRBJ2-3; clone_size: NA; cdr3_aa: CASRPVASTDTQYF; cdr3_nt: TGTGCCAGCAGGCCGGTGGCAAGCACAGATACGCAGTATTTT
d_call: TRBD2; v_call: TRBV4-2; cdr3_length: 15; j_call: TRBJ2-1; clone_size: few; cdr3_aa: CASSPLAGGLYEQFF; cdr3_nt: TGTGCCAGCAGCCCGCTAGCGGGAGGTCTCTATGAGCAGTTCTTC
d_call: TRBD1; v_call: TRBV27; cdr3_length: 16; j_call: TRBJ1-2; clone_size: few; cdr3_aa: CASSSQGTAGYYGYTF; cdr3_nt: TGTGCCAGCAGTTCCCAAGGGACAGCCGGATACTATGGCTACACCTTC
d_call: TRBD1; v_call: TRBV5-1; cdr3_length: 13; j_call: TRBJ2-7; clone_size: NA; cdr3_aa: CASSADRNYEQYF; cdr3_nt: TGCGCCAGCAGCGCGGACAGGAACTACGAGCAGTACTTC
d_call: TRBD2; v_call: TRBV4-2; cdr3_length: 17; j_call: TRBJ2-5; clone_size: once; cdr3_aa: CASSPWVASGGSRGQYF; cdr3_nt: TGTGCCAGCAGCCCGTGGGTTGCTAGCGGGGGTTCGAGGGGCCAGTACTTC